One sample yielded the 24 T cell receptor beta chains listed below, sequenced in a study of blood T cell repertoires in COVID-19. The assay was immunoSEQ multiplex PCR, and TCRdb's table has in-frame clones only and misses some. The sample lists around 300,000 clones; 89% were seen once. Source material: PBMCs or T cells enriched from blood (not recorded which). All receptors come from a woman aged 60-75 years who had recovered from COVID-19.

The chain employs TRBV7-9 and TRBJ2-7; D gene ambiguous. Germline CDR1 is SEHNR and CDR2 is FQNEAQ (reference sequence). CDR3 length: 13 amino acids. V shed 2 bases and J shed 2 bases, with 7 bases lying between them. CDR3 sequence reads: CASSLLGPYEQYF. CDR3 in DNA: TGTGCCAGCAGCTTATTGGGCCCCTACGAGCAGTACTTC.

The chain carries TRBV7-9 and TRBJ1-1, with D unresolved. This CDR3 is 14 amino acids long. The germline V gene has CDR1 SEHNR and CDR2 FQNEAQ (reference sequence). V lost 5 bases and J 4 bases, leaving 14 bases between the germline ends. The CDR3 protein is CASSTVMETTEAFF. The DNA for the CDR3 is TGTGCCAGCAGCACCGTTATGGAGACCACTGAAGCTTTCTTT.

J is TRBJ2-2 and V is TRBV28; 11 positions match TRBD1. V shed 5 bases, J shed 6 bases, and the junction held 5 bases outside the gene matches. This CDR3 is built from 15 residues. The germline CDR1 and CDR2 sequences are MDHEN and SYDVKM. In nucleotides, the CDR3 is TGTGCCAGCAGTGGGGACAGGGGGTATGCCGGGGAGCTGTTTTTT. It specifies CASSGDRGYAGELFF.

V gene TRBV6-6 combines with J gene TRBJ2-7; no firm D call. V lost 8 bases to trimming and J lost 7 bases, with 9 bases between them. This CDR3 is built from 10 residues. Germline V CDR1 and CDR2: MNHNY, SVGAGI (reference sequence). CDR3 in amino acids: CASGAREQYF. CDR3 coding DNA: TGTGCCAGCGGCGCGCGGGAGCAGTACTTC.

The chain recombines TRBV5-4 with TRBJ1-1, with TRBD1 matching over 11 bases. CDR1 and CDR2 from the germline V gene are SGHNT and YYREEE (reference sequence). Unmatched junction bases numbered 6, after V lost 5 bases and J lost 3 bases. The CDR3 runs 15 residues. This CDR3 is CASSYGTGGYTEAFF. The CDR3, as DNA: TGTGCCAGCAGTTATGGGACAGGGGGATACACTGAAGCTTTCTTT.

The rearrangement uses TRBV9 and TRBJ1-3; D is unclear. From germline, CDR1 is SGDLS and CDR2 YYNGEE. Trimming took 0 bases from V and 3 from J, leaving 7 bases between them. The CDR3 runs 14 residues. The CDR3 DNA is TGTGCCAGCAGCGTAGCTTCGTTTGGAAACACCATATATTTT. It yields the protein CASSVASFGNTIYF.

The rearrangement uses TRBV27 and TRBJ2-7; the match to TRBD2 covers 12 bases. Germline V gene sequence: CDR1 MNHEY, CDR2 SMNVEV (reference sequence). The CDR3 has 16 amino acids. With V trimmed by 7 bases and J by 4 bases, 11 bases remained unmatched. The CDR3 nucleotides are TGTGCCAGCACTCCCACCCGGACTAGCGGGACATACGAGCAGTACTTC. It codes for CASTPTRTSGTYEQYF.

The chain combines TRBV27 with TRBJ1-6; perhaps TRBD1 as D (5 bases). Deletions cut 6 bases from V and 0 bases from J, with 9 bases between. Germline V gives CDR1 MNHEY, CDR2 SMNVEV (reference sequence). There are 15 residues in the CDR3. The CDR3 is CASRGGSSYNSPLHF. DNA of the CDR3: TGTGCCAGCAGGGGGGGGAGCTCCTATAATTCACCCCTCCACTTT.

This clone has just one count. The rearrangement joins TRBV19 to TRBJ2-7; a possible D gene is TRBD1 (5 bases). Trimming removed 5 bases from V and 0 bases from J, with 8 bases in between. CDR1 is LNHDA and CDR2 is SQIVND in the germline V gene (reference sequence). The CDR3 loop spans 13 amino acids. In nucleotides, the CDR3 is TGTGCCAGTAGTCTCGGACACTCCTACGAGCAGTACTTC. Protein sequence: CASSLGHSYEQYF.

This chain uses TRBV18 with TRBJ1-5, with TRBD1 matching over 7 bases. Germline assignment: CDR1 KGHSH and CDR2 LQKENI. The CDR3 extends over 14 amino acids. The V segment lost 2 bases and the J segment 6 bases; nucleotides outside the gene matches: 4. In DNA, the CDR3 is TGTGCCAGCTCACCAACAGGGGCAATTCAGCCCCAGCATTTT. Its protein is CASSPTGAIQPQHF.

The rearrangement links TRBV30 to TRBJ1-4, with 9 bases that match TRBD1. CDR3 size: 15 residues. V gave up 0 bases and J gave up 8 bases; unmatched junction bases: 7. Germline CDR1 GTSNPN, CDR2 SVGIG (reference sequence). The CDR3 sequence is CAWSVPGQGREKLFF. The CDR3 bases are TGTGCCTGGAGTGTACCGGGACAGGGAAGGGAAAAACTGTTTTTT.

V gene TRBV4-2 combines with J gene TRBJ2-1; D call uncertain. The CDR3 has 13 residues. CDR1 and CDR2 from the germline V gene are LGHNA and YNFKEQ. V was trimmed by 3 bases and J by 7 bases, leaving 10 bases between them. The CDR3 here is CASSHITKNEQFF. CDR3 nucleotide sequence: TGTGCCAGCAGCCACATAACTAAGAATGAGCAGTTCTTC.

The CDR3 sequence: CASQKTSGYARATDTQYF. The CDR3 bases are TGTGCCAGCCAAAAGACTAGCGGGTACGCACGCGCCACAGATACGCAGTATTTT. V usage is TRBV3-1 (or the pseudogene TRBV3-2) and J usage is TRBJ2-3; 10 bases fit TRBD2. Germline V gene sequence: CDR1 LGHDT, CDR2 YNNKEL (reference sequence). V gave up 8 bases and J gave up 2 bases; unmatched junction bases: 16. CDR3 size: 18 residues.

This sequence joins TRBV24-1 and TRBJ1-2; TRBD1 is a possible D gene (6 bases). The germline V gene encodes CDR1 KGHDR and CDR2 SFDVKD. Trimming took 4 bases from V and 0 from J, leaving 14 bases between them. The CDR3 has 16 residues. The chain's CDR3 is CATSEPRGGTNYGYTF. The CDR3, as DNA: TGTGCCACCAGTGAGCCTCGAGGGGGTACTAACTATGGCTACACCTTC.

The chain couples TRBV2 to TRBJ1-5; D unclear. Trimming left V 4 bases short and J 7 bases short, with 8 bases between. This CDR3 has 12 residues. The germline V gene has CDR1 SNHLY and CDR2 FYNNEI. CDR3 DNA sequence: TGTGCCAGCAGTGTTTCTTCCCAGCCCCAGCATTTT. This codes for CASSVSSQPQHF.

CDR3 amino acids: CASSSGTAPYNEQFF. The CDR3 nucleotides are TGTGCCAGCAGTTCCGGGACAGCTCCCTACAATGAGCAGTTCTTC. V and J are TRBV28 and TRBJ2-1; TRBD1 aligns across 7 bases. The V segment lost 4 bases and the J segment 2 bases; nucleotides outside the gene matches: 5. Germline V gives CDR1 MDHEN, CDR2 SYDVKM. There are 15 residues in the CDR3.

This clone was observed a single time. The V gene is TRBV30, the J gene TRBJ1-1, with 7 bases identical to TRBD1. J gave up 10 bases and V 1 base, and 9 bases lay outside the gene matches. This CDR3 is 13 amino acids long. Per the germline V gene, CDR1 is GTSNPN and CDR2 is SVGIG (reference sequence). The CDR3 nucleotides are TGTGCCTGGAGTGCGGACAGGACCTCAGGAGCTTTCTTT. It specifies CAWSADRTSGAFF.

The chain uses TRBV9 and TRBJ2-1, with 12 bases aligning to TRBD2. V was pared by 3 bases and J by 4 bases, with 8 bases of the junction left unmatched. This CDR3 is 17 amino acids long. Germline loops: CDR1 SGDLS, CDR2 YYNGEE. The CDR3 sequence is CASSGLTSGSGYNEQFF. DNA for the CDR3: TGTGCCAGCAGCGGTTTGACTAGCGGGAGTGGATACAATGAGCAGTTCTTC. The complete variable domain, with remaining parts taken from reference TRBV9 and TRBJ2-1, reads DSGVTQTPKHLITATGQRVTLRCSPRSGDLSVYWYQQSLDQGLQFLIQYYNGEERAKGNILERFSAQQFPDLHSELNLSSLELGDSALYFCASSGLTSGSGYNEQFFGPGTRLTVL.

The V gene is TRBV28, the J gene TRBJ2-2; possibly TRBD2 for D (5 bases). This CDR3 has 15 residues. Trimming pared 3 bases from V and 4 bases from J, leaving 12 bases between. Germline V gene lookup returns CDR1 MDHEN and CDR2 SYDVKM. The CDR3 sequence is CASSLGAFVTGELFF. The CDR3 DNA sequence: TGTGCCAGCAGTTTGGGAGCGTTCGTCACCGGGGAGCTGTTTTTT.

The chain combines TRBV7-9 with TRBJ2-1, with D possibly matching TRBD1 (5 bases). CDR1 and CDR2 (germline): SEHNR, FQNEAQ (reference sequence). The length of the CDR3 is 15 residues. Trimming removed 1 base from V and 12 bases from J, with 19 bases in between. CDR3 bases: TGTGCCAGCAGCTTAGAACCCCGCGACAGTAGTCGGCAGTTCTTC. It encodes CASSLEPRDSSRQFF.

The table lists this clone with a few counts. The V and J genes are TRBV9 and TRBJ2-7, with TRBD1 as a possible D gene (5 bases). Trimming took 0 bases from V and 7 from J, leaving 8 bases between them. The germline gives CDR1 SGDLS, CDR2 YYNGEE. The CDR3 totals 12 residues. CDR3 amino acids: CASSVAGFEQYF. The DNA of the CDR3 is TGTGCCAGCAGCGTAGCAGGGTTTGAGCAGTACTTC.

V is TRBV9 and J is TRBJ2-3, with D unclear. The CDR3 contains 14 residues. V shed 2 bases and J shed 0 bases, with 7 bases lying between them. Per germline, CDR1 SGDLS and CDR2 YYNGEE. The CDR3 nucleotides read TGTGCCAGCAGCGTGGAGACTAGCACAGATACGCAGTATTTT. It specifies CASSVETSTDTQYF.

The chain couples TRBV28 to TRBJ1-2; no definite D call. CDR3 length equals 13 residues. CDR1 is MDHEN, CDR2 SYDVKM, per germline. Trimming took 6 bases from V and 3 from J, leaving 11 bases between them. CDR3 in DNA: TGTGCCAGCAGATTGGACTCCCACTATGGCTACACCTTC. It is translated as CASRLDSHYGYTF.

The J gene is TRBJ1-3, the V gene TRBV5-4; 7 bases line up with TRBD1. V lost 4 bases and J lost 7; bases outside the gene matches: 8. The CDR3 length is 14 residues. CDR1 and CDR2 (germline): SGHNT, YYREEE (reference sequence). This chain's CDR3 is CASSGDSLLNTIYF. CDR3 sequence (DNA): TGTGCCAGCAGCGGGGACAGTCTACTGAACACCATATATTTT.